This T cell receptor beta chain was retrieved from a study of cytomegalovirus exposure and HLA in healthy donors listed by TCRdb under 2017. Broadly, across the study: In an earlier analysis of some 610 of the donors, 250 to 300 Gb of sequence data and about 110 million unique TCR beta sequences from 150 million to 200 million T cells were reported. Roughly 300 gigabases of sequencing data and 70 million to 95 million unique TCR sequences made up an early release that covered about 640 HLA-typed donors. Among the approximately 400 genotyped donors, 75% to 90% belonged to the genetic ancestry cluster associated with self-reported Caucasian donors. The aim of the study was to test whether cataloging public T cell receptors could identify signatures of past pathogen exposure. The study profiled the T cell repertoires of under 700 subjects by immunosequencing and related them to cytomegalovirus serostatus. In addition to the first cohort of about 650 subjects, a separate validation cohort of 120 different subjects was used. High-throughput TCR immunosequencing, statistical association of individual TCRs with disease status, and machine learning were combined to predict cytomegalovirus infection status. In a later analysis, previously published TCR beta repertoires from 500 to 750 donors were re-analyzed and high-resolution HLA genotyping was added so that TCR occurrence patterns could be studied. Rather than using new phenotypic data, the later analysis identified candidate immune exposures from TCR beta sequences and from how often those sequences occurred across donors. An earlier analysis of 587 of the donors applied high-throughput TCR beta sequencing to assess whether each TCR beta V gene segment acted as functional or pseudogenic. Donor age, sex, ethnicity and CMV serostatus were compiled alongside the repertoire data. Genome-wide SNP genotypes for about 65% of the 666 donors were used in a later genetic analysis, which treated that subset as a discovery cohort. All discovery cohort repertoires had been generated on a single sequencing platform. Class I and class II HLA loci were covered by the typing at four-digit resolution. Typing coverage differed by locus: A, B, C, DRB1 and DQB1 were typed in roughly 620-640 donors, DQA1 in roughly 510, DPA1 in over 600, and DPB1 in 472. Five DR-DQ haplotypes were handled as single units for association and clustering because linkage in the cohort was strong. Among about 370 genotyped donors of the cohort, an average of around 240,000 unique TCR beta nucleotide sequences was sequenced per donor, of which approximately 19% were non-productive.

Libraries were built with the immunoSEQ multiplex PCR assay. A mixture of 60 forward primers for TCR Vbeta segments and 13 reverse primers for TCR Jbeta segments was used in the multiplex PCR. The CDR3 region of rearranged TCR beta genes was amplified from genomic DNA with a multiplex PCR assay. On the Illumina HiSeq System, the amplified TCR beta libraries were sequenced as 87-base-pair reads. In the source study's methods: A later analysis counted about 80 million unique TCR beta chains across the 650 to 700 repertoires, and approximately 11 million of these chains were shared by at least two donors. To remove PCR and sequencing errors, raw reads were error-corrected and collapsed into unique sequences using a nearest-neighbor algorithm that merged closely related sequences. To assign V, D and J gene segments, CDR3 sequences were aligned to IMGT reference sequences. For a sequence to be retained, a match of at least six nucleotides to both a V gene segment and a J gene segment was required. A rearrangement counted as productive if the CDR3 had no stop codons and remained in frame with V and J, and every other rearrangement counted as non-productive. CDR3 was defined according to IMGT convention as the region running from the second conserved V-encoded cysteine to the conserved J-encoded phenylalanine. The earlier analysis of more than 450 of the donors excluded sequences that lacked an unambiguous match to a single V gene segment. An earlier analysis of 500 to 700 of the donors classified V segments as functional when productive rearrangements were above 56.7% and as segregating when the standard deviation between donors was above 5%. To diagnose cytomegalovirus status from the catalog of TCR beta chain sequences, a statistical classification framework was built. V and J gene assignment, in a later analysis, came from comparing TCR nucleotide sequences with IMGT/GENE-DB human TR gene sequences. A later analysis assigned CDR3 sequences and most-parsimonious VDJ recombination scenarios with the TCRdist pipeline. In a later analysis, every TCR beta chain was defined by the combination of its CDR3 amino acid sequence and its V-gene family, and reads without a unique V-gene family were dropped. As a way to deal with suspected cross-contamination and a sequencing artifact, a later analysis dropped 592 nucleotide sequences that were highly shared and had low generation probability. In a later analysis, a clonal expansion index for each public chain was calculated from normalized within-repertoire ranks of inferred template counts. In a later analysis, generation probabilities were computed with a VDJ recombination model fitted to out-of-frame rearrangements, and the resulting probabilities were checked against IGoR. In a later analysis, TCR-TCR, TCR-HLA and TCR-CMV co-occurrence was scored with hypergeometric tests, and a repertoire-size bias correction was applied to TCR pairs. A later analysis estimated false discovery rates by permuting HLA or CMV assignments 20 times. A later analysis grouped co-occurring TCRs with DBSCAN, adding TCRdist sequence similarity when clustering within HLA-allele-positive subsets. For co-occurrence clustering, repertoires with fewer than 30,000 or more than 120,000 public chains were excluded, along with roughly five repertoires with anomalous nucleotide sharing. Held by TCRdb, this immuneACCESS table contains in-frame sequences only and omits some clones. Under half of the omission traces to an unresolved V gene where checked; the cause of the rest is unknown. The DNA gave D and trimming, while V, J and clone size come from that table. This sample has 100,000 to 150,000 clones in its table, and 65% to 80% of those were observed once. The ten largest clones represent roughly an eighth of the sample.

The paper as a whole reports these results and caveats: The 87-base-pair reads could not distinguish some IMGT-functional V segments, including TRBV6-2 and TRBV6-3, so those segments were excluded. Because HLA typing was unavailable for some donors at each locus, only the typed subset was used in association tests. Only TCR beta chains were sequenced in this cohort, and the absence of alpha or paired-chain data limited detectable features. A later analysis associated about 18,000 TCR beta sequences with specific HLA alleles at a false discovery rate of 0.05. A total of 164 TCR beta chains were listed by the study as associated with cytomegalovirus. Most TCR sequences were observed very rarely across donors, whereas some public TCRs were present in many individuals. A group of highly shared sequence variants was considered likely to be a technical artifact of the sequencing pipeline. For the cohort, immune exposure information was limited to CMV serostatus. A later analysis found that HLA-associated TCR beta chains were more clonally expanded and had lower generation probabilities than equally common non-associated chains. Strong co-occurrence of HLA alleles, especially DR and DQ, made assigning TCR associations to individual alleles difficult. The presence/absence analyses assumed that sequencing depth was roughly uniform across donors, and that assumption may not be true. A later genetic analysis reported fewer N-insertions in productive TCRs among donors in an Asian-associated ancestry cluster than the approximately 670-donor mean. Cytomegalovirus status was reported to be diagnosed by the classifier with high specificity and sensitivity in both the original and validation cohorts. Because counts were too low, more than 15 rarely observed V segments, including chromosome 9 orphons, were left out of the earlier analysis of a few hundred of the donors. According to the authors, the approach could potentially be generalized to other disease states and immunological phenotypes. In a later analysis, the rate of TCR association differed among HLA loci, with DRB1 alleles having the most associated TCRs and HLA-C alleles having the fewest. Most CMV-associated TCR beta chains appeared to be HLA-restricted in a later analysis, and the HLA associations seemed to be driven largely by CMV exposure. In a later genetic analysis, a missense DCLRE1C variant was associated with V-gene and J-gene trimming of TCR beta chains, and the association was replicated in an independent cohort. Correlated functional status among segregating V segments might be attributable to linkage disequilibrium, but an unknown experimental factor could not be ruled out. Several of the top co-occurrence clusters appeared to be linked to parvovirus B19, influenza, CMV and Epstein-Barr virus, according to a later analysis. A further reported finding was that TCR beta sequences accurately predicted the HLA-A and HLA-B alleles for most subjects in the first cohort. Broadly in line with IMGT annotations, most TCR beta V segments showed up in productive rearrangements about 87% or about 30% of the time in an earlier analysis of approximately 640 of the donors. A few of the identified cytomegalovirus-associated TCR beta chains were confirmed in vitro to be specific for cytomegalovirus antigens.

The cohort was made up of several hundred healthy bone marrow donors. At the time of sampling, every cohort member was nominally healthy, though immune exposures that went unrecorded were likely present. The donor tested CMV seropositive and was one of the 289 seropositive cohort members. Every donor gave a peripheral blood sample, and the peripheral blood mononuclear cells from that sample were used for TCR beta sequencing. Genomic DNA extraction from the blood cell samples was performed with the Qiagen DNeasy Blood Extraction Kit. From the cysteine through the phenylalanine, the CDR3 covers 15 amino acids. The DNA shown is the 45-base CDR3, in frame from base 1. From the germline V gene, CDR1 is SGHDT and CDR2 is YYEEEE. Compared with germline, V lacks 2 bases and J lacks 5 bases; bases without a gene match: 7. Points on this clone: Its antigen specificity is not known. Base qualities are not recorded, but no much larger clone differs from it by a single base.

The clonotype was recovered from a woman aged 60-75 years in good health and CMV-seropositive. Sequences were obtained from PBMCs. The rearrangement joined TRBV5-6 to TRBJ2-1; TRBD1 lines up with 7 middle nucleotides. The base sequence is TGTGCCAGCAGCTTTACCGGGACAGAGAACAATGAGCAGTTCTTC. Translated, this is CASSFTGTENNEQFF.